This is a list of T cell receptor beta chains from one sample in a study of blood T cell repertoires in COVID-19. Profiling relied on immunoSEQ multiplex PCR, and the TCRdb table lists in-frame clones only, not all of them. The sample carries around 100,000 clones, around 80% recorded once. Sequenced input: peripheral blood. The receptors come from a man in his 60s with active or convalescent COVID-19. Each CDR3 is given with its conserved first and last residue. A clone size is listed for some rows: how often the clone was seen (once, few, many), or a class if it is expanded.

j_gene	len	abundance	v_gene	CDR3aa
TRBJ1-2	14	-	TRBV29-1	CSVDGQGKNYGYTF
TRBJ2-1	14	-	TRBV27	CASRGLAGDNEQFF
TRBJ2-2	16	-	TRBV18	CASSPRDGTGSGELFF
TRBJ2-1	15	-	TRBV7-2	CASTPGSGRSNEQFF
TRBJ2-3	16	-	TRBV5-1	CASSLTSGSGLGTQYF
TRBJ1-2	14	-	TRBV28	CASSIPGNSGGYTF
TRBJ2-2	13	-	TRBV29-1	CSVERESTGELFF
TRBJ1-5	14	-	TRBV3-1/TRBV3-2	CASSTTGGNQPQHF
TRBJ1-2	15	few	TRBV4-2	CASSQAGQGQYGYTF
TRBJ2-1	14	-	TRBV2	CASCRLAGYNEQFF
TRBJ1-2	13	-	TRBV7-9	CASSLPGGYGYTF
TRBJ2-5	15	-	TRBV6-4	CASSENRGPGETQYF
TRBJ2-3	15	-	TRBV6-1	CASSDRTGKADTQYF
TRBJ2-3	16	-	TRBV6-6	CASSPSRAYGTDTQYF
TRBJ2-3	14	-	TRBV7-2	CASARGSGTDTQYF
TRBJ1-1	15	-	TRBV6-5	CASSYSRGLGTEAFF
TRBJ2-1	13	-	TRBV5-1	CASSSTGQGDRFF
TRBJ2-1	16	-	TRBV3-1/TRBV3-2	CASSQRSGGYYNEQFF
TRBJ1-2	15	-	TRBV7-2	CASSLLGTGDYGYTF
TRBJ2-3	17	few	TRBV7-2	CASSLARYSIGTDTQYF
TRBJ2-6	14	-	TRBV10-3	CAISEVAGANVLTF
TRBJ1-5	13	-	TRBV29-1	CSVLANSGQPQHF
TRBJ1-2	15	once	TRBV5-1	CASSLGPEGNYGYTF
TRBJ1-2	15	-	TRBV3-1/TRBV3-2	CASSQGDRANYGYTF
TRBJ2-2	14	-	TRBV7-2	CASSFARSTGELFF
TRBJ1-2	13	-	TRBV10-2	CAIRAPRDYGYTF
TRBJ2-5	12	-	TRBV7-6	CASSLVVETQYF
TRBJ2-2	17	-	TRBV12-1	CASSFWQTSLQTGELFF
TRBJ1-4	14	-	TRBV19	CASSRVATNEKLFF
TRBJ2-7	12	-	TRBV30	CACASGSREQYF
TRBJ2-3	17	-	TRBV6-2/TRBV6-3	CASRPGLAGALRNTQYF
TRBJ2-3	16	-	TRBV6-1	CASSGTGPLGRDTQYF
TRBJ2-2	18	-	TRBV6-2/TRBV6-3	CASSYSVTSGWNTGELFF
TRBJ2-3	12	-	TRBV3-1/TRBV3-2	CASSQYSDTQYF
TRBJ1-2	15	-	TRBV28	CASSFPHRGRGGYTF
TRBJ2-7	14	-	TRBV7-2	CASSPGQGHYEQYF
TRBJ1-6	15	few	TRBV6-1	CASSELGPGDSPLHF
TRBJ1-1	15	-	TRBV3-1/TRBV3-2	CASSPRDRGQGEAFF
TRBJ1-4	13	-	TRBV6-5	CASRRTGEEKLFF
TRBJ2-3	18	once	TRBV6-2/TRBV6-3	CASSYSRHLAGGTDTQYF
TRBJ1-1	15	-	TRBV29-1	CSVGQGGRRNTEAFF
TRBJ2-3	16	-	TRBV11-2	CASSLNAGGPSDTQYF
TRBJ2-5	15	-	TRBV7-9	CASSRSGEGQETQYF
TRBJ2-6	14	-	TRBV11-3	CASSFGSGANVLTF
TRBJ2-1	13	once	TRBV28	CASSTGTSSEQFF
TRBJ2-6	18	-	TRBV24-1	CATSEGWGRGSGANVLTF